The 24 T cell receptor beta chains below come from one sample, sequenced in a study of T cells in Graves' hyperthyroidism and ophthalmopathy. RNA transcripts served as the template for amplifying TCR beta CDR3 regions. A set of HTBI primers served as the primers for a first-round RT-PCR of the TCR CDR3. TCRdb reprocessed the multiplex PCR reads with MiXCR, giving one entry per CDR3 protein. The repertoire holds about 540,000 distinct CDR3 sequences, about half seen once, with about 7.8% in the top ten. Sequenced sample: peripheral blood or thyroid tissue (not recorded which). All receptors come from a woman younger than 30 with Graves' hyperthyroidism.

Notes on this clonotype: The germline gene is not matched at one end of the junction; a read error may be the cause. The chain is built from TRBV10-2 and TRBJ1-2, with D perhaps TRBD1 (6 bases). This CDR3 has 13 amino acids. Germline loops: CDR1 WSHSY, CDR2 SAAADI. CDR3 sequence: CASSEEGDYGYTF. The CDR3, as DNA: TGCGCCAGTAGTGAGGAGGGGGACTATGGCTACACCTTC.

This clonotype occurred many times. CDR3 in amino acids: CASSSRLYTEAFF. The CDR3 region has the DNA TGTGCCAGCAGCTCCCGTTTGTACACTGAAGCTTTCTTT. J is TRBJ1-1 and V is TRBV7-3; D is unresolved. This CDR3 has 13 residues. Germline values: CDR1 SGHTA, CDR2 FQGTGA. Trimming removed 4 bases at V and 3 bases at J, with 9 bases between. Looking up the rest from reference TRBV7-3 and TRBJ1-1 gives the full variable domain: GAGVSQTPSNKVTEKGKYVELRCDPISGHTALYWYRQSLGQGPEFLIYFQGTGAADDSGLPNDRFFAVRPEGSVSTLKIQRTERGDSAVYLCASSSRLYTEAFFGQGTRLTVV.

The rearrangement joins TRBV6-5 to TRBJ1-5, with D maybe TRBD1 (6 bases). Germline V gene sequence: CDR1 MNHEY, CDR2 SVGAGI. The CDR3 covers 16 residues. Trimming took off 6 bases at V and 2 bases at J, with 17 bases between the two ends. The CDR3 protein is CASSPIGGLGNQPQHF. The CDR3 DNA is TGTGCCAGCAGCCCGATCGGGGGGCTTGGCAATCAGCCCCAGCATTTT.

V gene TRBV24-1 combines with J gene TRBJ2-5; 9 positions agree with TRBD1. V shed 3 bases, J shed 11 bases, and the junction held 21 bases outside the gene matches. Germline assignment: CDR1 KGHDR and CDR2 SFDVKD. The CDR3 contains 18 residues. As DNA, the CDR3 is TGTGCCACCAGTGATATCCCTCAGGGGACAGGGCGTGCAGATACGCAGTACTTC. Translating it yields CATSDIPQGTGRADTQYF.

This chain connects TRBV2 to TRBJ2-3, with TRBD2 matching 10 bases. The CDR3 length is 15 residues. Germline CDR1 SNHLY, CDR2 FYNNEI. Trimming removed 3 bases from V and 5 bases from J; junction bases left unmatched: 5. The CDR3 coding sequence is TGTGCCAGCAGTGACCTAGCGGGAGCTGTAGATACGCAGTATTTT. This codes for CASSDLAGAVDTQYF.

CDR3 coding DNA: TGTGCCAGCAGCGTAGGATCAGGGGTCGGCTACACCTTC. Translated, it gives CASSVGSGVGYTF. V and J are TRBV7-2 and TRBJ1-2; the D gene is possibly TRBD1 (6 bases). Trimming stripped 5 bases from V and 8 bases from J, with 15 bases between. Germline CDR1 is SGHTA and CDR2 is FQGNSA. There are 13 residues in the CDR3.

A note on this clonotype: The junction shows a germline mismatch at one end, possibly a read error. DNA of the CDR3: TGTGCTAGTAACATCGCGAGGGAGAATCAGCCCCAGCATTTT. Its translation: CASNIARENQPQHF. V usage is TRBV19 and J usage is TRBJ1-5; D remains ambiguous. This CDR3 spans 14 amino acids. Germline CDR1 and CDR2: LNHDA and SQIVND (reference sequence).

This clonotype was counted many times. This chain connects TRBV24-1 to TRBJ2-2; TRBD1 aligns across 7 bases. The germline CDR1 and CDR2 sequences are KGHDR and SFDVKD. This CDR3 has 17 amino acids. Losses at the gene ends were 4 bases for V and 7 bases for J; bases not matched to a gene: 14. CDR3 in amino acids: CATSDRVTGVGDGELFF. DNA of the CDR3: TGTGCCACCAGTGACCGAGTAACAGGGGTGGGTGACGGGGAGCTGTTTTTT.

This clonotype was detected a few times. Written as DNA, the CDR3 is TGTGCCAGCAGCCAAGTGGCTAAGGGGACCCCCTCCTACGAGCAGTACTTC. Translation gives CASSQVAKGTPSYEQYF. This chain joins TRBV3-1 and TRBJ2-7; D may correspond to TRBD1 or TRBD2 (5 bases each). This CDR3 is built from 17 residues. Germline V gene sequence: CDR1 LGHDT, CDR2 YNNKEL (reference sequence). V lost 1 base to trimming and J lost 0 bases, with 16 bases between them.

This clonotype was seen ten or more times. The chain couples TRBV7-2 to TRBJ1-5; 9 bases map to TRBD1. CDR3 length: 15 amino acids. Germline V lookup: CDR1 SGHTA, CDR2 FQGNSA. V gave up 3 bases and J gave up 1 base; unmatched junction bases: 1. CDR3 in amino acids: CASSLTGGSNQPQHF. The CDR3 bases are TGTGCCAGCAGCTTGACAGGGGGAAGCAATCAGCCCCAGCATTTT.

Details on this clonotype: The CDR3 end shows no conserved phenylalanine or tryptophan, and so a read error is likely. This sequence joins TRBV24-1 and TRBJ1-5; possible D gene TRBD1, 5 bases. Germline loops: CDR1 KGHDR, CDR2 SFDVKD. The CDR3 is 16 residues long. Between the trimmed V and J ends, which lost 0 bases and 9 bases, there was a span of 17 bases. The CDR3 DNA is TGTGCCACCAGTGATTTGCAAGGCCGCACCGGGGCGCCCCAGCATTTA. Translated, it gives CATSDLQGRTGAPQHL.

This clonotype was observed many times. The CDR3 protein is CASSPRRNEQYF. CDR3 DNA sequence: TGTGCCAGCAGCCCTAGGCGTAACGAGCAGTACTTC. The V gene is TRBV6-5, the J gene TRBJ2-7; D uncertain. Trimming removed 6 bases at V and 5 bases at J, with 11 bases between. The germline gives CDR1 MNHEY, CDR2 SVGAGI. This CDR3 has 12 amino acids.

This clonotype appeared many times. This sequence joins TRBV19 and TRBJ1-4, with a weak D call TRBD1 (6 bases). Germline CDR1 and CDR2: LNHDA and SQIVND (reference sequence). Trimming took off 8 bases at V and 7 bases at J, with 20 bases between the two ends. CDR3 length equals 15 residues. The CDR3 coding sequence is TGTGCCAGTTACAACCACAACAGGGAAGGTGAAAAACTGTTTTTT. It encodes CASYNHNREGEKLFF.

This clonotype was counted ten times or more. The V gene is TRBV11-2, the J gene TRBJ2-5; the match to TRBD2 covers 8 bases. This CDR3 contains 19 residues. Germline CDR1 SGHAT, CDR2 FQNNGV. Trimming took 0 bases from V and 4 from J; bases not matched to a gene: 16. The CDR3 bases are TGTGCCAGCAGCTTAGAGCGAATGGAGCGGGAGTATTTAGGAGAGACCCAGTACTTC. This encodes CASSLERMEREYLGETQYF.

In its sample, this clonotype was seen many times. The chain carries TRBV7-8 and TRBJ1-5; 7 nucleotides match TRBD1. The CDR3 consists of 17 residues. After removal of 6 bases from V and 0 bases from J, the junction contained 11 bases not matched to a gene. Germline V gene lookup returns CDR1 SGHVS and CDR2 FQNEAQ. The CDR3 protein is CASSRDRVGNSNQPQHF. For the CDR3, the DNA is TGTGCCAGCAGTCGAGACAGGGTCGGCAATAGCAATCAGCCCCAGCATTTT. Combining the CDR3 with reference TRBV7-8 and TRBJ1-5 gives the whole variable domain GAGVSQSPRYKVAKRGQDVALRCDPISGHVSLFWYQQALGQGPEFLTYFQNEAQLDKSGLPSDRFFAERPEGSVSTLKIQRTQQEDSAVYLCASSRDRVGNSNQPQHFGDGTRLSIL.

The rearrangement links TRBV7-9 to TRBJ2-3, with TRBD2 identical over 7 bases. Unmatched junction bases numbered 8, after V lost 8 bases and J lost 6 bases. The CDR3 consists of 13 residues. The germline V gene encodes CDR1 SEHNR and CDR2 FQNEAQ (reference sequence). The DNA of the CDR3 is TGTGCCAGCGGACTAGATTATGCGGATACGCAGTATTTT. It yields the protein CASGLDYADTQYF.

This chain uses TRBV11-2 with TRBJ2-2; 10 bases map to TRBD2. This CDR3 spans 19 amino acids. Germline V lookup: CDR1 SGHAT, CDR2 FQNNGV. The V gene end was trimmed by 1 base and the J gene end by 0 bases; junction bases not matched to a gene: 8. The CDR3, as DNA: TGTGCCAGCAGCTTAGCTCCGACTAGCGGGTTCGCGAACACCGGGGAGCTGTTTTTT. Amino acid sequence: CASSLAPTSGFANTGELFF. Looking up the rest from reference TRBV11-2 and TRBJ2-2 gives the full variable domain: EAGVAQSPRYKIIEKRQSVAFWCNPISGHATLYWYQQILGQGPKLLIQFQNNGVVDDSQLPKDRFSAERLKGVDSTLKIQPAKLEDSAVYLCASSLAPTSGFANTGELFFGEGSRLTVL.

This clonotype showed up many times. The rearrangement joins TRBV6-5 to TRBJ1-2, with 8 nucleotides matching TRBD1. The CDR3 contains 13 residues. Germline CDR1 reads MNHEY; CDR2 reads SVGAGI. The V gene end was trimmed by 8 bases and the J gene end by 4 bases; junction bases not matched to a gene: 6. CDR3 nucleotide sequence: TGTGCCAGCGGACAGGGAATCGGCTATGGCTACACCTTC. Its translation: CASGQGIGYGYTF.

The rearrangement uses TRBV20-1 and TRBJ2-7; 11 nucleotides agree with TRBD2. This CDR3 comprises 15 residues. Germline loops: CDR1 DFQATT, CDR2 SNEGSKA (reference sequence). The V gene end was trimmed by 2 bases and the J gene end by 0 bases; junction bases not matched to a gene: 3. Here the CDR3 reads CSARMTSGNSYEQYF. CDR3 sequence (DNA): TGCAGTGCTAGAATGACTAGCGGGAACTCCTACGAGCAGTACTTC.

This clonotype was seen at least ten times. For the CDR3, the DNA is TGCAGTGCTAGCTCTCGCGTTAACTATGGCTACACCTTC. It translates to CSASSRVNYGYTF. The chain uses TRBV20-1 and TRBJ1-2; no firm D call. Trimming stripped 3 bases from V and 1 base from J, with 9 bases between. The CDR3 has 13 amino acids. The V gene's germline CDR1 is DFQATT and CDR2 SNEGSKA (reference sequence).

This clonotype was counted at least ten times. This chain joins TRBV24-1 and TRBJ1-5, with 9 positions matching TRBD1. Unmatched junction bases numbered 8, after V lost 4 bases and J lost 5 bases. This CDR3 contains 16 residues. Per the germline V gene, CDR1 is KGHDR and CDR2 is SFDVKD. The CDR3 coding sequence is TGTGCCACCAGTGACCCTGGACAGGGGAAAGATCAGCCCCAGCATTTT. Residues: CATSDPGQGKDQPQHF.

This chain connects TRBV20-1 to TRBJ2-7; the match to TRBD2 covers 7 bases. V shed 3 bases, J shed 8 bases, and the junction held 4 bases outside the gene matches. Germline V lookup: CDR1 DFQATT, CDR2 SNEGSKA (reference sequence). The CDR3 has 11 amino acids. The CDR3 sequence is CSARAGDQQYF. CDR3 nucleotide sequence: TGCAGTGCTAGGGCGGGGGATCAGCAGTACTTC.

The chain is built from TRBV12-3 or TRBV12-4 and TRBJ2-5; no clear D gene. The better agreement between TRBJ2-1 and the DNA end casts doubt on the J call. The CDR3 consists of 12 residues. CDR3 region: CASVGLGDEQFF. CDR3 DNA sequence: TGTGCCAGCGTGGGCCTCGGCGATGAGCAGTTCTTC.

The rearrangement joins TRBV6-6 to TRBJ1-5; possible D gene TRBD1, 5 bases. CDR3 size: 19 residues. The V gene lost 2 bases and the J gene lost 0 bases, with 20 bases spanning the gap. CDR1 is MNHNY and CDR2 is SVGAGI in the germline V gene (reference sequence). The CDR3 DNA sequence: TGTGCCAGCAGTTACGGGACGACGAACCATCAATATAGCAATCAGCCCCAGCATTTT. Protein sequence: CASSYGTTNHQYSNQPQHF.